This T cell receptor (beta chain) emerged from a study of T cells in Graves' hyperthyroidism and ophthalmopathy. Study details: The blood sample was taken at first diagnosis, before treatment began. Study observations and caveats: From stable hyperthyroidism, ophthalmopathy was separated by a 13 V-J model. Model output signaled ophthalmopathy a median about 6.3 months ahead of onset. Researchers found most expanded thyroid clonotypes above 0.001 in blood as well.

Researchers took RNA transcripts and amplified the TCR beta CDR3 regions from them. The TCR CDR3 was amplified in a first-round RT-PCR using the HTBI primer set. TCRdb analysed the multiplex PCR reads with MiXCR anew, one entry per CDR3 protein. The sample comprises approximately 400,000 distinct CDR3 sequences, roughly 13% of which are singletons, and approximately 10% rests with the top ten. This clonotype occurred a few times. Its antigen remains unknown. A much bigger clone sits one base away, suggesting this may be a read error. Germline CDR1 SNHLY, CDR2 FYNNEI. The CDR3 is made up of 13 amino acids. V lost 7 bases to trimming and J lost 6 bases, with 13 bases between them.

V gene TRBV2 combines with J gene TRBJ2-1; D ambiguous. Sequencing was done on a sample of blood. This clonotype was sampled from a woman aged 55-69 years with Graves' hyperthyroidism. The CDR3 DNA reads TGTGCCAGCACTGTGGAGTCCCGCAATGAGCAGTTCTTC. Translation: CASTVESRNEQFF.